The clone carrying this T cell receptor (beta chain) was detected only once. In the authors' methods: How many nucleated cells were present was estimated from reference gene primer amplification. Assay: immunoSEQ multiplex PCR; the TCRdb copy retains only in-frame clones and omits some. V, J and clone size derive from that table, while D and trimming were established from the DNA sequence. The sample shows about 260,000 clones, about 86% of them seen only once. The sample belongs to a study of blood T cell repertoires in COVID-19. The wider study: COVID-19 samples from acute and convalescent phases originated in the United States, Italy and Spain. PBMCs, B-cell-depleted T cells, or T cells provided the cDNA or gDNA that made up the material.

Germline V CDR1 and CDR2: SGHNT, YYREEE (reference sequence). J gave up 0 bases and V 0 bases, and 9 bases lay outside the gene matches. CDR3 length: 18 amino acids. The J gene is TRBJ1-1, the V gene TRBV5-4, with 9 bases that match TRBD1. The source material was peripheral blood. This sequence originates from a man younger than 45 with active or convalescent COVID-19. CDR3 region: CASSLAQGQGDMNTEAFF. CDR3 nucleotides: TGTGCCAGCAGCTTGGCACAGGGACAGGGAGACATGAACACTGAAGCTTTCTTT.